These 9 T cell receptor beta chains share one sample of origin, sequenced in a study of beta chain features in type 1 diabetes. General study findings and limits: In all four CD4+ subsets, TCRB CDR3 length was significantly, moderately reduced in type 1 diabetes.

TCRB transcripts that were expressed got sequenced, as all of the isolated RNA had been reverse transcribed. The repertoire was sequenced with immunoSEQ multiplex PCR; TCRdb's copy has only in-frame clones and lacks some. The profile covers a few hundred thousand clones, with 8.5% to 10% appearing a single time and about 0.64% taken by the ten largest. No antigen has been identified for these receptors. The sequenced material came from central memory CD4+ T cells from blood. Source of these receptors: a man aged 25-45 years with type 1 diabetes.

This chain connects TRBV7-2 to TRBJ2-1; 9 bases are shared with TRBD2. CDR3 length equals 14 residues. Germline V gene lookup returns CDR1 SGHTA and CDR2 FQGNSA. V was pared by 5 bases and J by 5 bases, with 4 bases of the junction left unmatched. In DNA, the CDR3 is TGTGCCAGCAGCCAGGGACTAGCCGACAATGAGCAGTTCTTC. Protein product: CASSQGLADNEQFF.

This clone showed up just a few times. The CDR3 coding sequence is TGTGCCAGCAGCCCTTGGGGCGGCAGGAGCACCGGGGAGCTGTTTTTT. It encodes CASSPWGGRSTGELFF. The V and J genes are TRBV7-2 and TRBJ2-2; possible D gene TRBD1, 5 bases. From germline, CDR1 is SGHTA and CDR2 FQGNSA. Trimming pared 5 bases from V and 4 bases from J, leaving 17 bases between. The CDR3 contains 16 residues.

This clone was observed a handful of times. J is TRBJ1-3 and V is TRBV2; D is ambiguous. Trimming pared 6 bases from V and 2 bases from J, leaving 14 bases between. The CDR3 runs 15 residues. From germline, CDR1 is SNHLY and CDR2 FYNNEI. This CDR3 is CASSSRGGTGNTIYF. In DNA, the CDR3 is TGTGCCAGCAGCTCCCGGGGAGGGACTGGAAACACCATATATTTT.

A few counts support this clone. J is TRBJ1-2 and V is TRBV19; 9 bases are shared with TRBD1. The length of the CDR3 is 14 residues. With 3 bases clipped from V and 8 bases from J, the junction kept 7 bases outside the gene matches. Per germline, CDR1 LNHDA and CDR2 SQIVND (reference sequence). DNA of the CDR3: TGTGCCAGTAGTATGGGGACAGGGCGAACGGGCTACACCTTC. It codes for CASSMGTGRTGYTF.

The chain couples TRBV5-1 to TRBJ2-1; 10 positions match TRBD2. The germline V gene encodes CDR1 SGHRS and CDR2 YFSETQ. Trimming took 3 bases from V and 14 from J; bases not matched to a gene: 17. The length of the CDR3 is 16 residues. CDR3 residues: CASSSSAGGPRGVEFF. The CDR3 nucleotides read TGCGCCAGCAGCTCATCAGCGGGAGGGCCAAGGGGAGTTGAGTTCTTC.

The chain recombines TRBV2 with TRBJ2-1; 9 bases agree with TRBD2. Germline V gene lookup returns CDR1 SNHLY and CDR2 FYNNEI. J gave up 7 bases and V 11 bases, and 15 bases lay outside the gene matches. The CDR3 has 15 residues. Here the CDR3 DNA reads TGTGCCTCAGAATTAAGCGGGAGGCTTTTAAATGAGCAGTTCTTC. This sequence encodes CASELSGRLLNEQFF.

This clone was seen a single time. The chain uses TRBV4-2 and TRBJ2-2; D not certain. Trimming stripped 0 bases from V and 2 bases from J, with 13 bases between. This CDR3 contains 17 residues. Germline V gives CDR1 LGHNA, CDR2 YNFKEQ. This CDR3 reads CASSQDGDSTNTGELFF. The CDR3, as DNA: TGTGCCAGCAGCCAAGATGGGGATTCAACAAACACCGGGGAGCTGTTTTTT.

The rearrangement joins TRBV6-5 to TRBJ2-1; 8 bases are shared with TRBD1. CDR1 and CDR2 (germline): MNHEY, SVGAGI. The junction had 5 bases not matched to a gene; V was cut back by 7 bases and J by 3 bases. The CDR3 contains 14 residues. The chain's CDR3 is CASKTGAVYNEQFF. The DNA for the CDR3 is TGTGCCAGCAAGACAGGGGCGGTCTACAATGAGCAGTTCTTC.

This clone showed up just a few times. The J gene is TRBJ2-1, the V gene TRBV5-1, with TRBD1 matching 7 bases. Germline V gives CDR1 SGHRS, CDR2 YFSETQ. The CDR3 consists of 14 residues. V trimming: 4 bases; J trimming: 16 bases; junction bases outside the gene matches: 17. This CDR3 is CASSPDSSTGHIFF. CDR3 nucleotide sequence: TGCGCCAGCAGCCCCGATAGCTCGACAGGGCATATATTCTTC.